This TCR beta chain was profiled in a study of blood T cell repertoires in COVID-19. This clone was detected only a few times. Germline V gene lookup returns CDR1 SGDLS and CDR2 YYNGEE. The V gene end was trimmed by 4 bases and the J gene end by 2 bases; junction bases not matched to a gene: 6. The CDR3 is 16 amino acids. The protocol was immunoSEQ multiplex PCR, while the TCRdb copy is restricted to in-frame clones and leaves out a portion. Altogether a few hundred thousand clones are present, less than 90% being singletons, with the ten largest covering roughly 2.2%. This rearrangement joins TRBV9 to TRBJ2-2, with 9 bases fitting TRBD2. The TCR was taken from a woman aged 50 to 60 with acute or convalescent COVID-19. Sequences were obtained from peripheral blood. The CDR3 sequence is CASSPGTSRNTGELFF. The DNA of the CDR3 is TGTGCCAGCAGCCCCGGGACTAGCAGAAACACCGGGGAGCTGTTTTTT.